The clone carrying this T cell receptor beta chain showed up many times. The data stem from a study of low-dose radiotherapy and immunotherapy resistance in tumors. Overall study: Patients were treated with intravenous nivolumab at 240 mg every two weeks and were also dosed with ipilimumab at 1 mg/kg every six weeks.

Sample time point: before trial treatment. TRAV- and TRBV-specific primers primed first-strand cDNA, covering alpha and beta chains. TCR amplification used roughly 20 PCR cycles, a constant-region primer and a V-primer adapter. In TCRdb, the reads were re-called with MiXCR into one record per CDR3 protein. The sample comprises under 90,000 distinct CDR3 sequences, less than 40% of which are singletons, and around 10% rests with the top ten. The length of the CDR3 is 14 residues. Germline loops: CDR1 KGHSH, CDR2 LQKENI. The germline V and J ends were trimmed by 3 bases and 0 bases, with 8 bases remaining between them.

The material was PBMCs, obtained before treatment. The J gene is TRBJ1-1, the V gene TRBV18, with D unclear. This clonotype originated in a female donor with ovarian cancer. The CDR3 region has the DNA TGTGCCAGCTCACCGAGAGAGTTGAACACTGAAGCTTTCTTT. Translating it yields CASSPRELNTEAFF.